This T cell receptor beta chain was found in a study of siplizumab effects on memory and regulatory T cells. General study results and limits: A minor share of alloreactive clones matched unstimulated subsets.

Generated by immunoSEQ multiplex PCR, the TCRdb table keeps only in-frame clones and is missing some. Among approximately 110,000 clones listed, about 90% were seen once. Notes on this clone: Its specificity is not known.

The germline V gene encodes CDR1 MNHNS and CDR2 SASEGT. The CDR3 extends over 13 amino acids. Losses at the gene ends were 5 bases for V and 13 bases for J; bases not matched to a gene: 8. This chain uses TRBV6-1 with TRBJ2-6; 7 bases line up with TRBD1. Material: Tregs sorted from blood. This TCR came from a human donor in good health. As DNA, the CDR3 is TGTGCCAGCAGTACGGGACAGTCTAAAGTCCTGACTTTC. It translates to CASSTGQSKVLTF.